One and the same sample provided the 20 T cell receptor beta chains below, sequenced in a study of shared clonotypes between healthy human individuals. Clones were read by immunoSEQ multiplex PCR, and TCRdb kept only the in-frame ones, dropping some. The sample lists some 1.4 million clones; about 96% were seen once. Sequencing used naive CD4+ T cells sorted from blood. The subset here: CD45RA+ positively selected. The receptors originated from a young man in good health.

The chain joins TRBV7-6 to TRBJ2-1; D is uncertain. Per germline, CDR1 SGHVS and CDR2 FNYEAQ. Trimming pared 0 bases from V and 6 bases from J, leaving 6 bases between. The CDR3 is 13 residues long. CDR3 sequence: CASSLAQSNEQFF. DNA of the CDR3: TGTGCCAGCAGCTTAGCACAAAGCAATGAGCAGTTCTTC.

As regards this clone: Other DNA sequences in this sample translate to the same CDR3. The chain links TRBV15 to TRBJ1-5, with D hard to call. Trimming stripped 2 bases from V and 6 bases from J, with 5 bases between. Germline V CDR1 and CDR2: LNHNV, YYDKDF (reference sequence). This CDR3 is 12 amino acids long. The CDR3: CATSRRTQPQHF. As DNA, the CDR3 is TGTGCCACCAGCAGAAGGACTCAGCCCCAGCATTTT.

V and J are TRBV28 and TRBJ1-5, with D uncertain. V was clipped by 2 bases and J by 0 bases, with 5 bases between them. Germline V CDR1 and CDR2: MDHEN, SYDVKM. The CDR3 sequence is 14 residues long. CDR3 DNA: TGTGCCAGCAGTTTAACCTTTAGCAATCAGCCCCAGCATTTT. It encodes CASSLTFSNQPQHF.

J is TRBJ2-7 and V is TRBV28; 12 bases line up with TRBD1. CDR3 size: 15 residues. CDR1 is MDHEN, CDR2 SYDVKM, per germline. V dropped 7 bases and J dropped 5; count of bases not matched to a gene: 9. In DNA, the CDR3 is TGTGCCAGCAACGGTGGGGGACAGGGGGCCCACGAGCAGTACTTC. Its protein product is CASNGGGQGAHEQYF. Combining the CDR3 with reference TRBV28 and TRBJ2-7 gives the whole variable domain DVKVTQSSRYLVKRTGEKVFLECVQDMDHENMFWYRQDPGLGLRLIYFSYDVKMKEKGDIPEGYSVSREKKERFSLILESASTNQTSMYLCASNGGGQGAHEQYFGPGTRLTVT.

The rearrangement uses TRBV10-3 and TRBJ2-1; 7 positions agree with TRBD2. Germline CDR1 is ENHRY and CDR2 is SYGVKD. The length of the CDR3 is 16 residues. J was trimmed by 0 bases and V by 6 bases; bases with no gene match: 8. In DNA form, the CDR3 reads TGTGCCATCAGCGATCAAGCGGGGAGCTCCTACAATGAGCAGTTCTTC. Protein product: CAISDQAGSSYNEQFF.

This clone appeared once. The chain recombines TRBV9 with TRBJ1-2; 8 positions agree with TRBD1. The length of the CDR3 is 14 residues. The junction had 5 bases not matched to a gene; V was cut back by 0 bases and J by 7 bases. Germline V gene sequence: CDR1 SGDLS, CDR2 YYNGEE. The CDR3 nucleotides are TGTGCCAGCAGCGTAGGACAGGGGCAGTTTGGCTACACCTTC. Translating gives CASSVGQGQFGYTF.

J is TRBJ2-2 and V is TRBV10-3; D is ambiguous. CDR1 and CDR2 from the germline V gene are ENHRY and SYGVKD. Trimming removed 6 bases from V and 2 bases from J, with 13 bases in between. The CDR3 runs to 15 residues. The CDR3 nucleotides are TGTGCCATCAGCGCCGTAGAGGACAACACCGGGGAGCTGTTTTTT. The encoded protein is CAISAVEDNTGELFF.

The rearrangement joins TRBV27 to TRBJ2-3; 12 bases are a match to TRBD2. Looked up from germline, CDR1 is MNHEY and CDR2 is SMNVEV (reference sequence). The CDR3 spans 15 residues. V trimming: 6 bases; J trimming: 4 bases; junction bases outside the gene matches: 5. Here the CDR3 reads CASRPSGRASDTQYF. DNA of the CDR3: TGTGCCAGCAGGCCTAGCGGGAGGGCATCAGATACGCAGTATTTT.

The gene calls are TRBV5-4 and TRBJ2-4, with unresolved D. V gave up 8 bases and J gave up 5 bases, with 8 bases separating them. Germline V gene sequence: CDR1 SGHNT, CDR2 YYREEE (reference sequence). This CDR3 has 11 amino acids. CDR3 in DNA: TGTGCCAGACGTGGTGAAAACATTCAGTACTTC. The encoded protein is CARRGENIQYF. Drawing the rest from reference TRBV5-4 and TRBJ2-4, the complete variable domain is ETGVTQSPTHLIKTRGQQVTLRCSSQSGHNTVSWYQQALGQGPQFIFQYYREEENGRGNFPPRFSGLQFPNYSSELNVNALELDDSALYLCARRGENIQYFGAGTRLSVL.

The chain combines TRBV14 with TRBJ1-4; 9 positions agree with TRBD1. This CDR3 is 13 amino acids long. The germline CDR1 and CDR2 sequences are SGHDN and FVKESK. Trimming took 8 bases from V and 8 from J; bases not matched to a gene: 6. DNA for the CDR3: TGTGCCAGCTCCGGGACAGGGTTCGAAAAACTGTTTTTT. Protein product: CASSGTGFEKLFF.

The chain has TRBV19 and TRBJ2-6; D call uncertain. CDR3 length equals 17 residues. Germline-derived CDR1 and CDR2 are LNHDA and SQIVND (reference sequence). V was shortened by 0 bases and J by 3 bases, with 12 bases between the two germline ends. The CDR3 DNA sequence: TGTGCCAGTAGTATAGAACTCACCTCGTTTGGGGCCAACGTCCTGACTTTC. Translated, it gives CASSIELTSFGANVLTF.

The CDR3 sequence: CASSRGLAGEETQYF. CDR3 nucleotides: TGTGCCAGCTCCCGGGGACTAGCGGGAGAGGAGACCCAGTACTTC. The J gene is TRBJ2-5, the V gene TRBV18; 14 bases align to TRBD2. The germline V gene has CDR1 KGHSH and CDR2 LQKENI. The CDR3 has 15 amino acids. Germline trimming cut 6 bases from V and 5 bases from J; bases unmatched to any gene: 5.

The J gene is TRBJ2-3, the V gene TRBV5-1; tentatively, D is TRBD1 (5 bases). Germline lookup yields CDR1 SGHRS and CDR2 YFSETQ. This CDR3 is 13 amino acids long. Trimming stripped 0 bases from V and 4 bases from J, with 6 bases between. The CDR3 coding sequence is TGCGCCAGCAGCTTGGGACAGCCAGATACGCAGTATTTT. This codes for CASSLGQPDTQYF.

The gene calls are TRBV5-1 and TRBJ1-4; possible D gene TRBD1, 5 bases. This CDR3 spans 15 amino acids. V lost 0 bases to trimming and J lost 7 bases, with 13 bases between them. Germline V gene lookup returns CDR1 SGHRS and CDR2 YFSETQ. The CDR3 sequence: CASSLGSWGSEKLFF. Written as DNA, the CDR3 is TGCGCCAGCAGCTTGGGCTCGTGGGGCAGTGAAAAACTGTTTTTT.

The chain couples TRBV5-4 to TRBJ1-5; no clear D. Germline CDR1 is SGHNT and CDR2 is YYREEE (reference sequence). This CDR3 is built from 15 residues. V gave up 2 bases and J gave up 5 bases, with 14 bases separating them. CDR3 in DNA: TGTGCCAGCAGCTTCGGAGGGTCGAATGATCAGCCCCAGCATTTT. It yields the protein CASSFGGSNDQPQHF. Filled out from reference TRBV5-4 and TRBJ1-5, the complete variable domain reads ETGVTQSPTHLIKTRGQQVTLRCSSQSGHNTVSWYQQALGQGPQFIFQYYREEENGRGNFPPRFSGLQFPNYSSELNVNALELDDSALYLCASSFGGSNDQPQHFGDGTRLSIL.

This chain links TRBV30 with TRBJ1-4; D uncertain. V dropped 0 bases and J dropped 6 bases, with 17 bases sitting between them. There are 16 residues in the CDR3. Germline V gene data show CDR1 as GTSNPN and CDR2 as SVGIG (reference sequence). The CDR3 DNA follows: TGTGCCTGGAGTGTCGTCGGCCCGAGTATATATGAAAAACTGTTTTTT. Its protein is CAWSVVGPSIYEKLFF. Using reference TRBV30 and TRBJ1-4 for the parts outside the CDR3, the full variable domain is SQTIHQWPATLVQPVGSPLSLECTVEGTSNPNLYWYRQAAGRGLQLLFYSVGIGQISSEVPQNLSASRPQDRQFILSSKKLLLSDSGFYLCAWSVVGPSIYEKLFFGSGTQLSVL.

The V call is TRBV28, the J call TRBJ2-5; TRBD2 agrees at 9 bases. The CDR3 spans 14 residues. V was clipped by 6 bases and J by 2 bases; unmatched bases: 4. The V gene's germline CDR1 is MDHEN and CDR2 SYDVKM. The CDR3 loop is CASRLAGLQETQYF. The CDR3 DNA follows: TGTGCCAGCAGGCTAGCGGGGTTGCAAGAGACCCAGTACTTC.

This chain uses TRBV27 with TRBJ2-7; tentatively, D is TRBD2 (5 bases). Looked up from germline, CDR1 is MNHEY and CDR2 is SMNVEV (reference sequence). The V gene lost 6 bases and the J gene lost 5 bases, with 20 bases spanning the gap. The CDR3 extends over 15 amino acids. The CDR3 coding sequence is TGTGCCAGCAGGCCCCTAACTAGAACGTTCCACGAGCAGTACTTC. Translating gives CASRPLTRTFHEQYF.

The V gene is TRBV10-1, the J gene TRBJ2-1, with a possible D match to TRBD2 (6 bases). Looked up from germline, CDR1 is WNHNN and CDR2 is SYGVQD (reference sequence). Between the trimmed V and J ends, which lost 4 bases and 15 bases, there was a span of 16 bases. The CDR3 runs 12 residues. CDR3 residues: CASSVTGEDPFF. DNA for the CDR3: TGCGCCAGCAGTGTGACGGGAGAAGATCCGTTCTTC.

The chain has TRBV18 and TRBJ2-7; a weak D match, TRBD2 (6 bases). Germline assignment: CDR1 KGHSH and CDR2 LQKENI. This CDR3 contains 15 residues. V lost 2 bases and J lost 6, with 17 bases in between. The CDR3 region is CASSPLDPRGSEQYF. In DNA, the CDR3 is TGTGCCAGCTCACCATTGGACCCTCGGGGGTCCGAGCAGTACTTC.